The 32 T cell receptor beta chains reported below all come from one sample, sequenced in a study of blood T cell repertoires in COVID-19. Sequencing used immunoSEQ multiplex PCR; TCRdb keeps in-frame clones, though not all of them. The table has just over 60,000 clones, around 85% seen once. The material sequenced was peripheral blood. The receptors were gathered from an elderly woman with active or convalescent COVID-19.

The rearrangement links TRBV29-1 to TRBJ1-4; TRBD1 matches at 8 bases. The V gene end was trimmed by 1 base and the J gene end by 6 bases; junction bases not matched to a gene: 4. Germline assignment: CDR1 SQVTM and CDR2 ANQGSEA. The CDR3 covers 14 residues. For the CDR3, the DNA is TGCAGCGTTGAAGTGGGCAGGGGGCATGAAAAACTGTTTTTT. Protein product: CSVEVGRGHEKLFF.

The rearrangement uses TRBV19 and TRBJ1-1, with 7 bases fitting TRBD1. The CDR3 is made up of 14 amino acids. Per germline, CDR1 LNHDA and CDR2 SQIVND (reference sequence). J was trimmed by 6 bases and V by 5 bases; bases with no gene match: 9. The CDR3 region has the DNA TGTGCCAGTAGTCTACAGGGGCTCTCCCCTGAAGCTTTCTTT. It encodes CASSLQGLSPEAFF. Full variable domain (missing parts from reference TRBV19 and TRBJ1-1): DGGITQSPKYLFRKEGQNVTLSCEQNLNHDAMYWYRQDPGQGLRLIYYSQIVNDFQKGDIAEGYSVSREKKESFPLTVTSAQKNPTAFYLCASSLQGLSPEAFFGQGTRLTVV.

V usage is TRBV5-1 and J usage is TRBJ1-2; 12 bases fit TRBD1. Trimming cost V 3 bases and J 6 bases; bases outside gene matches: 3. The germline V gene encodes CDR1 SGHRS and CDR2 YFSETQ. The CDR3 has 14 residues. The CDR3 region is CASSSGTGGDGYTF. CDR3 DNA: TGCGCCAGCAGCTCCGGGACAGGGGGCGATGGCTACACCTTC.

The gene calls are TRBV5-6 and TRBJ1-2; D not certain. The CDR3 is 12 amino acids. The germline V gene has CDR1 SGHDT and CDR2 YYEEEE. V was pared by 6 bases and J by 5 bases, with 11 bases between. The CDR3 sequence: CASTIEGYGYTF. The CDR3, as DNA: TGTGCCAGCACCATCGAGGGATATGGCTACACCTTC.

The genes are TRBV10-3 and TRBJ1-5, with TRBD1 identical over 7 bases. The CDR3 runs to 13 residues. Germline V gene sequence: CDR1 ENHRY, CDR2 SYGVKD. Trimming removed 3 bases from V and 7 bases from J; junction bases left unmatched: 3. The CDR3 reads CAISDDREQPQHF. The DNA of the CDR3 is TGTGCCATCAGTGACGACAGGGAACAGCCCCAGCATTTT.

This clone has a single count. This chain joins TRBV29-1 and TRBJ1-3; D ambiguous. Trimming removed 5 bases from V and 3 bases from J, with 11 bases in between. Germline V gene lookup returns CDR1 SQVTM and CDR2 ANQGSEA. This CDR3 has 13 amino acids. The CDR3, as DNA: TGCAGCGTTATTTCGGGAAATGGAAACACCATATATTTT. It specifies CSVISGNGNTIYF.

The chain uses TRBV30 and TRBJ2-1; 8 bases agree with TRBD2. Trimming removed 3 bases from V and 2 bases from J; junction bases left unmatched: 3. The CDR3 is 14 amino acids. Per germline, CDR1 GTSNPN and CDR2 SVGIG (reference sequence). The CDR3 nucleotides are TGTGCCTGGAGGGCGGGGGGCCCCTACAATGAGCAGTTCTTC. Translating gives CAWRAGGPYNEQFF. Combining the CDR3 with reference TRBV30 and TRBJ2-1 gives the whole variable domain SQTIHQWPATLVQPVGSPLSLECTVEGTSNPNLYWYRQAAGRGLQLLFYSVGIGQISSEVPQNLSASRPQDRQFILSSKKLLLSDSGFYLCAWRAGGPYNEQFFGPGTRLTVL.

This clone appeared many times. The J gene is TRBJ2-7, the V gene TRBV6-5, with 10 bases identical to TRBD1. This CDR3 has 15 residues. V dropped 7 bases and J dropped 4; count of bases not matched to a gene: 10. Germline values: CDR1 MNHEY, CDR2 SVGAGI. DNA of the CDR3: TGTGCCAGCACCTCCGGGACAGGGGATAGGTACGAGCAGTACTTC. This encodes CASTSGTGDRYEQYF.

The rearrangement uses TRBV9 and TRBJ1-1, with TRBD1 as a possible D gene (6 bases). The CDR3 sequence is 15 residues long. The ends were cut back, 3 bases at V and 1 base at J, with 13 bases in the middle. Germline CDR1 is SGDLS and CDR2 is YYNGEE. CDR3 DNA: TGTGCCAGCAGCGCGTCAGTGGGGGCGAACACTGAAGCTTTCTTT. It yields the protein CASSASVGANTEAFF. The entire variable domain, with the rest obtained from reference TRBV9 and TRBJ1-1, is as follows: DSGVTQTPKHLITATGQRVTLRCSPRSGDLSVYWYQQSLDQGLQFLIQYYNGEERAKGNILERFSAQQFPDLHSELNLSSLELGDSALYFCASSASVGANTEAFFGQGTRLTVV.

The CDR3 DNA follows: TGTGCCAGTAGTACCACAGGGACTATCCTTTATGGCTACACCTTC. This sequence encodes CASSTTGTILYGYTF. V gene TRBV19 combines with J gene TRBJ1-2; maybe TRBD1 (6 bases). The length of the CDR3 is 15 residues. The ends were cut back, 4 bases at V and 5 bases at J, with 17 bases in the middle. The germline gives CDR1 LNHDA, CDR2 SQIVND (reference sequence).

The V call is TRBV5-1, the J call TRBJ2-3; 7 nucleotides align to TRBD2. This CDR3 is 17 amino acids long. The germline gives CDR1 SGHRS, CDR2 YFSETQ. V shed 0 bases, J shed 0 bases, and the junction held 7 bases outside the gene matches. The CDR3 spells CASSLDGGTPSTDTQYF. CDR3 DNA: TGCGCCAGCAGCTTGGACGGGGGGACCCCGAGCACAGATACGCAGTATTTT.

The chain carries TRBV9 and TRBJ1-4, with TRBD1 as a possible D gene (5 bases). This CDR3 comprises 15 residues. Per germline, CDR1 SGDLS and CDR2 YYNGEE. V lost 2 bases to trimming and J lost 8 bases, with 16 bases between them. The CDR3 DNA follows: TGTGCCAGCAGCGTCCTGGGATCGCGACAGGAAAAACTGTTTTTT. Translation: CASSVLGSRQEKLFF.

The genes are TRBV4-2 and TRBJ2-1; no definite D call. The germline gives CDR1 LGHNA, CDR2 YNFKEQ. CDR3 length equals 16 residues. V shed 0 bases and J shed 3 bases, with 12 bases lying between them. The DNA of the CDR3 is TGTGCCAGCAGCCAAGAGTGGCTCGTTGACTACAATGAGCAGTTCTTC. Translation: CASSQEWLVDYNEQFF.

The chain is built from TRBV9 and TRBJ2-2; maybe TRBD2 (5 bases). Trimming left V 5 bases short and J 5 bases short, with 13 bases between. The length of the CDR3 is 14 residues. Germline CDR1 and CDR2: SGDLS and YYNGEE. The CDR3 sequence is CASSPLTGTGELFF. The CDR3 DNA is TGTGCCAGCAGTCCCCTGACGGGGACCGGGGAGCTGTTTTTT.

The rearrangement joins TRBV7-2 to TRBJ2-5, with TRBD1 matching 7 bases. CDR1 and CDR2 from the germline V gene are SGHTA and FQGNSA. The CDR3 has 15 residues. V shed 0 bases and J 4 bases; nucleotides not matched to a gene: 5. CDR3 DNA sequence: TGTGCCAGCAGCTTAGCGTGGACAGGACTAGAGACCCAGTACTTC. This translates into CASSLAWTGLETQYF.

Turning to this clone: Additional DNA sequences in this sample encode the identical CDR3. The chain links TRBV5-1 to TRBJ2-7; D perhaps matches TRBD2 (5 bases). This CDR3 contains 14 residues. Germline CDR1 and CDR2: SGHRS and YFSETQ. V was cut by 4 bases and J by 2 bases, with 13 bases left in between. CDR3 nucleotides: TGCGCCAGCAGCCCTCTAGGAGGTACCTACGAGCAGTACTTC. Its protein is CASSPLGGTYEQYF.

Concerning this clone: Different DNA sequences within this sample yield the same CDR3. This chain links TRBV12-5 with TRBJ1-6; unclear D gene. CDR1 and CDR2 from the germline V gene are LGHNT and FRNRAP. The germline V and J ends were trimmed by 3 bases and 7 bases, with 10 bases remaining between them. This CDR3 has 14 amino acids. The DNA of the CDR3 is TGTGCTAGTGGTTTCGATGCCAGAAATTCACCCCTCCACTTT. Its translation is CASGFDARNSPLHF.

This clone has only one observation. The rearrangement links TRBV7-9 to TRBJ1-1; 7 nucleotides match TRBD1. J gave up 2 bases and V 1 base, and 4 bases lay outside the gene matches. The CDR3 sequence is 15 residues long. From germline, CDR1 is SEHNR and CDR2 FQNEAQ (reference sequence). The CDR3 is CASSLDGTVNTEAFF. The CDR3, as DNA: TGTGCCAGCAGCTTAGACGGGACAGTTAACACTGAAGCTTTCTTT.

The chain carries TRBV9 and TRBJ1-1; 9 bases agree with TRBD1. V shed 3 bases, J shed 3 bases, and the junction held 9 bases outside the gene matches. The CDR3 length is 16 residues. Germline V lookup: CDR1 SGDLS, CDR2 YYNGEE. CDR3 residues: CASSGMDRGVDTEAFF. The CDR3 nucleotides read TGTGCCAGCAGCGGCATGGACAGGGGTGTAGACACTGAAGCTTTCTTT.

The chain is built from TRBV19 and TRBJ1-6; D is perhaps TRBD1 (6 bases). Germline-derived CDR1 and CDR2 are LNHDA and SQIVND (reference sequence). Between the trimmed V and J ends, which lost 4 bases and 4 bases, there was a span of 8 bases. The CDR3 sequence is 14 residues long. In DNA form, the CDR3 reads TGTGCCAGTAGTAAAGGACAGTATAATTCACCCCTCCACTTT. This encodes CASSKGQYNSPLHF.

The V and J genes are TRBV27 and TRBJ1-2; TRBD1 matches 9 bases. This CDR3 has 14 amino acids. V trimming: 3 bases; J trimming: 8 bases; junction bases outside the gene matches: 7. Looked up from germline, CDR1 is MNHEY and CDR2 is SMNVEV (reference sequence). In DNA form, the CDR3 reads TGTGCCAGCAGTTTCTCACAGGGGGCGGGCGGCTACACCTTC. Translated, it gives CASSFSQGAGGYTF.

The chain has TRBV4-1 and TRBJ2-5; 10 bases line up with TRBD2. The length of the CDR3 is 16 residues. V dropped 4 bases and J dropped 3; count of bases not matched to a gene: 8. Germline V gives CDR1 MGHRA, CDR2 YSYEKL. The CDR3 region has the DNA TGCGCCAGCAGCCGAGGGCCCAGCGGGGGGGAAGAGACCCAGTACTTC. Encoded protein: CASSRGPSGGEETQYF.

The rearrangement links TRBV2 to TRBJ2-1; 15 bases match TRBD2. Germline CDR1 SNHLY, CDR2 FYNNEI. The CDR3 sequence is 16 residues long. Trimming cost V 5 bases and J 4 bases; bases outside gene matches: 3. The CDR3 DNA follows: TGTGCCAGCAGTCGGACTAGCGGGGGGGCGTACAATGAGCAGTTCTTC. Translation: CASSRTSGGAYNEQFF.

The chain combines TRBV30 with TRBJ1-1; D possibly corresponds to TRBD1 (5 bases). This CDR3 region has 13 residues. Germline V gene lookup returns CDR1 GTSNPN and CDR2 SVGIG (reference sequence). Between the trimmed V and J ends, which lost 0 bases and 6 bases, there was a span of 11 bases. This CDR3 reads CAWSVRRGAEAFF. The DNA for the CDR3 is TGTGCCTGGAGTGTACGGAGGGGCGCTGAAGCTTTCTTT.

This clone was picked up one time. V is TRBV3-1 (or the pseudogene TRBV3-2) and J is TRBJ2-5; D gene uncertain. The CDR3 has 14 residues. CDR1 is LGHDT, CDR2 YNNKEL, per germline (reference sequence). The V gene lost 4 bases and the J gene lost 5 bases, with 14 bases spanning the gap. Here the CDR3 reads CASSPVVAGETQYF. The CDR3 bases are TGTGCCAGCAGCCCGGTGGTAGCCGGCGAGACCCAGTACTTC.

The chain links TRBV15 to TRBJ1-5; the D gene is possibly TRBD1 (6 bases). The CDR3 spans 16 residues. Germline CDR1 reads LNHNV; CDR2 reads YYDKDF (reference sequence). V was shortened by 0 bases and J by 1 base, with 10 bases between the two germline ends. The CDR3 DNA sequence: TGTGCCACCAGCAGAGATCCGGACAGCAGCAATCAGCCCCAGCATTTT. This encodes CATSRDPDSSNQPQHF.

CDR3 nucleotide sequence: TGTGCTAGTGGTTTGGCCCGGGATGAAGCTTTCTTT. Protein sequence: CASGLARDEAFF. V usage is TRBV12-5 and J usage is TRBJ1-1; D is uncertain. Deletions cut 1 base from V and 7 bases from J, with 7 bases between. This CDR3 is built from 12 residues. The germline V gene has CDR1 LGHNT and CDR2 FRNRAP.

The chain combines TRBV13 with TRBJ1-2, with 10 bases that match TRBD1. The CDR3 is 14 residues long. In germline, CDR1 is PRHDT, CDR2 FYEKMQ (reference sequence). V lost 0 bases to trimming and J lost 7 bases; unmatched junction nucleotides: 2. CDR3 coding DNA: TGTGCCAGCAGCTTAGGTCGGACAGGGGGTGGCTACACCTTC. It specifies CASSLGRTGGGYTF.

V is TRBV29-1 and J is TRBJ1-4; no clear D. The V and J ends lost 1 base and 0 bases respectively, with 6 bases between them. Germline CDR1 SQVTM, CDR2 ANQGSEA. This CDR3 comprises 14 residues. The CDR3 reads CSVEGTATNEKLFF. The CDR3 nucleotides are TGCAGCGTTGAAGGAACTGCAACTAATGAAAAACTGTTTTTT.

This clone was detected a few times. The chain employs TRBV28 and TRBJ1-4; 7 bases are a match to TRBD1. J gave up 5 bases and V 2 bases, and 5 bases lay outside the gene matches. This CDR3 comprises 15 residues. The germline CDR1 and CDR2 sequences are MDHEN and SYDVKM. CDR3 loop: CASSLLDRENEKLFF. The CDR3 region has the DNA TGTGCCAGCAGTTTACTCGACAGGGAGAATGAAAAACTGTTTTTT.

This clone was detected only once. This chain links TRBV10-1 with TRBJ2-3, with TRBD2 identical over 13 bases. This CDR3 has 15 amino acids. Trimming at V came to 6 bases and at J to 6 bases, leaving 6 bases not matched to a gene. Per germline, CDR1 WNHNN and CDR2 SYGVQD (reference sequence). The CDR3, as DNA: TGCGCCAGCAGCCGGACTAGCGGGGGCGCGGATACGCAGTATTTT. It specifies CASSRTSGGADTQYF.

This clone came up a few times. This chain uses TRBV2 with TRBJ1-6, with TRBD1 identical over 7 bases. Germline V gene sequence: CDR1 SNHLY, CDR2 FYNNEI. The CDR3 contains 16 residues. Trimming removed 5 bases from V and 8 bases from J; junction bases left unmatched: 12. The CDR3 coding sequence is TGTGCCAGCAGTCGACAGGGCGGTAGTTTTGATTCACCCCTCCACTTT. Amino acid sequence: CASSRQGGSFDSPLHF.